This entry is about one T cell receptor beta chain. The CDR3 length is 14 residues. The germline V gene has CDR1 MNHEY and CDR2 SMNVEV (reference sequence). V lost 2 bases, J lost 6 bases, and 12 bases lay in between. This specimen comes from a study of blood T cell repertoires in COVID-19. The wider study: Both acute and convalescent COVID-19 samples were obtained from the United States, Italy and Spain. The analysed material was cDNA or gDNA that came from T cells, B-cell-depleted T cells, or PBMCs.

The method was immunoSEQ multiplex PCR; TCRdb's version includes in-frame clones alone and lacks a portion of them. The sample holds some 250,000 clones, roughly 91% seen once. Each recovered donor of Cohort 3 presented with two negative PCRs, clearance, or symptom resolution. The sample consisted of PBMCs or T cells enriched from blood (not recorded which). The V call is TRBV27, the J call TRBJ2-3; D perhaps matches TRBD1 (6 bases). This TCR was recovered from a man aged 40-50 years who had recovered from COVID-19. The CDR3 is CASSLRYRADTQYF. CDR3 DNA: TGTGCCAGCAGTTTAAGGTACAGGGCGGATACGCAGTATTTT.